This T cell receptor (beta chain) originates from a study of shared clonotypes between healthy human individuals. CDR1 and CDR2 (germline): SNHLY, FYNNEI. The V gene lost 6 bases and the J gene lost 2 bases, with 17 bases spanning the gap. This CDR3 is 15 amino acids long. This table comes from immunoSEQ multiplex PCR, and its TCRdb copy is limited to in-frame clones, with some not included. The repertoire includes approximately 2.5 million clones, approximately 90% of them detected once, and over 0.12% sits in the top ten. The receptor was isolated from a man aged 18 to 29 in good health. The specimen was naive CD4+ T cells sorted from blood. Indicated subset: CD45RA+ positively selected. The V and J genes are TRBV2 and TRBJ2-7; TRBD1 or TRBD2 may be the D gene (5 bases each). The CDR3, as DNA: TGTGCCAGCAGCCCAGACACCATGGGGGCCTACGAGCAGTACTTC. Amino acids: CASSPDTMGAYEQYF.